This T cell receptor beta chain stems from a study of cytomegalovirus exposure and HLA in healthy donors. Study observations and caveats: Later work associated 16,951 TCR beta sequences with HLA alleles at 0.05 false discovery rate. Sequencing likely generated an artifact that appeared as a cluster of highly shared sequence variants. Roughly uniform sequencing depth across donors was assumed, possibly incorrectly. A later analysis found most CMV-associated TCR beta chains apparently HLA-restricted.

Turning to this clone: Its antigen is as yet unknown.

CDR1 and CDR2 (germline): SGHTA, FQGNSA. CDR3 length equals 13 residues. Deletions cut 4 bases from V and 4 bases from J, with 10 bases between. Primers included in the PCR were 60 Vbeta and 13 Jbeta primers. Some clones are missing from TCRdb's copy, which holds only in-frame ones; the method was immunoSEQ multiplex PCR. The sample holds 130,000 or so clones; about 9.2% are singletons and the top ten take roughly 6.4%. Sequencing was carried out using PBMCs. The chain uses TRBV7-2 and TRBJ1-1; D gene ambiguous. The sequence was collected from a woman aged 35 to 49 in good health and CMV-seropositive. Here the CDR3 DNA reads TGTGCCAGCAGCTCCTACGCGTTCACTGAAGCTTTCTTT. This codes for CASSSYAFTEAFF.